These 14 T cell receptor beta chains were sequenced from one sample in a study of metastatic and nonmetastatic thyroid tumors. TCRdb ran MiXCR on the PCR reads. The sample includes about 90,000 clones, approximately 9% of them seen just once. Before thyroid surgery, none of the patients had received any treatment. Specimen: blood. The receptors shown here come from a female donor with papillary thyroid cancer or a benign thyroid nodule (not recorded which). Some clones in this sample may be carry-over from other donors' samples.

The CDR3 sequence is CASSGTTGNEKLFF. For the CDR3, the DNA is TGTGCCAGCAGCGGAACGACAGGGAATGAAAAACTGTTTTTT. The gene calls are TRBV9 and TRBJ1-4; 7 nucleotides match TRBD1. This CDR3 is built from 14 residues. Looked up from germline, CDR1 is SGDLS and CDR2 is YYNGEE. V lost 3 bases to trimming and J lost 5 bases; unmatched junction nucleotides: 4.

This clone showed up just a few times. A read error may explain this, as a much larger clone is one base away. The chain uses TRBV3-1 and TRBJ2-3; 8 bases agree with TRBD1. V lost 3 bases to trimming and J lost 2 bases; unmatched junction nucleotides: 10. The CDR3 loop spans 17 amino acids. CDR1 is LGHDT and CDR2 is YNNKEL in the germline V gene (reference sequence). The CDR3 loop reads CASSHSDRDRITDTQYF. In nucleotides, the CDR3 is TGTGCCAGCAGCCACAGTGACCGGGACAGGATCACAGATACGCAGTATTTT.

This clone was observed a handful of times. The J gene is TRBJ1-1, the V gene TRBV27; D possibly corresponds to TRBD1 (6 bases). CDR1 MNHEY and CDR2 SMNVEV come from the germline V gene (reference sequence). V was pared by 8 bases and J by 7 bases, with 20 bases between. The CDR3 is 14 residues long. The CDR3 bases are TGTGCCAGCTCCCTCCGGGGACACGGAAATGAAGCTTTCTTT. Protein sequence: CASSLRGHGNEAFF.

This clone has at least ten counts. V and J are TRBV2 and TRBJ1-5; 9 bases are shared with TRBD1. Trimming took 6 bases from V and 4 from J; bases not matched to a gene: 10. CDR1 and CDR2 from the germline V gene are SNHLY and FYNNEI. The CDR3 has 16 residues. The DNA for the CDR3 is TGTGCCAGCAGGGACAGGGGCTATTTTAGTAATCAGCCCCAGCATTTT. It specifies CASRDRGYFSNQPQHF.

The chain combines TRBV27 with TRBJ1-4; D unclear. The CDR3 spans 14 residues. V was trimmed by 5 bases and J by 1 base, leaving 8 bases between them. CDR1 and CDR2 (germline): MNHEY, SMNVEV (reference sequence). The CDR3 nucleotides are TGTGCCAGCAGTCACGGGGTAACTAATGAAAAACTGTTTTTT. Translated: CASSHGVTNEKLFF.

This clone has only a few counts. V usage is TRBV12-3 or TRBV12-4 and J usage is TRBJ1-5, with unresolved D. CDR3 size: 18 residues. The germline V and J ends were trimmed by 4 bases and 3 bases, with 22 bases remaining between them. The CDR3 loop reads CASSSHLGSFLINQPQHF. The DNA for the CDR3 is TGTGCCAGCAGTTCCCACTTGGGGAGCTTCCTGATCAATCAGCCCCAGCATTTT.

At least ten counts were recorded for this clone. The V and J genes are TRBV5-1 and TRBJ1-2; D possibly corresponds to TRBD1 (5 bases). Germline values: CDR1 SGHRS, CDR2 YFSETQ. The V end was cut by 4 bases, the J end by 0 bases, with 7 bases between. CDR3 size: 13 residues. As DNA, the CDR3 is TGCGCCAGCAGCCTGACAGCTAACTATGGCTACACCTTC. This gives the protein CASSLTANYGYTF.

This clone was picked up many times. The rearrangement links TRBV25-1 to TRBJ2-7; 9 bases map to TRBD2. CDR1 MGHDK and CDR2 SYGVNS come from the germline V gene. The J segment lost 7 bases and the V segment lost 1 base, leaving 14 bases of the junction unmatched. This CDR3 region has 17 residues. The CDR3 nucleotides read TGTGCCAGCAGTGAATTAAGAGGGAGCGGGGGGTTGGAGGAGCAGTACTTC. It codes for CASSELRGSGGLEEQYF.

This clone was seen at least ten times. V is TRBV12-3 or TRBV12-4 and J is TRBJ2-1; possibly TRBD2 for D (7 bases). The ends were cut back, 8 bases at V and 7 bases at J, with 15 bases in the middle. The CDR3 has 13 amino acids. The CDR3 sequence: CASGGGLGNEQFF. CDR3 DNA sequence: TGTGCCAGCGGGGGGGGCTTGGGGAATGAGCAGTTCTTC.

The chain combines TRBV20-1 with TRBJ2-2, with TRBD1 matching over 9 bases. Germline CDR1 DFQATT, CDR2 SNEGSKA (reference sequence). The trim removed 1 base at V and 5 bases at J, leaving 11 bases unmatched. The CDR3 is 17 amino acids. The CDR3 coding sequence is TGCAGTGCTAGAGTAGGCACAGGGGGCGTCAAAACCGGGGAGCTGTTTTTT. It codes for CSARVGTGGVKTGELFF.

This clone was found a few times. V usage is TRBV15 and J usage is TRBJ1-2; possibly TRBD1 for D (6 bases). Germline CDR1 LNHNV, CDR2 YYDKDF (reference sequence). The CDR3 spans 15 residues. V was shortened by 3 bases and J by 5 bases, with 16 bases between the two germline ends. The CDR3 protein is CATSRGQTPQYGYTF. CDR3 in DNA: TGTGCCACCAGCAGGGGACAAACTCCCCAATATGGCTACACCTTC.

This clone was observed at least ten times. The chain recombines TRBV5-1 with TRBJ1-3; TRBD1 might be the D (6 bases). From germline, CDR1 is SGHRS and CDR2 YFSETQ. CDR3 length: 16 residues. The V and J ends lost 4 bases and 1 base respectively, with 15 bases between them. This CDR3 reads CASSPTTGQSGNTIYF. The DNA of the CDR3 is TGCGCCAGCAGCCCAACGACAGGTCAATCTGGAAACACCATATATTTT.

This clone was seen many times. V usage is TRBV5-5 and J usage is TRBJ2-1; no firm D call. The V end lost 3 bases, the J end lost 5 bases, and 15 bases lay between the germline ends. This CDR3 is built from 15 residues. In germline, CDR1 is SGHKS, CDR2 YYEKEE (reference sequence). In DNA form, the CDR3 reads TGTGCCAGCAGCTCAACCCGGGCCACCAACAATGAGCAGTTCTTC. This codes for CASSSTRATNNEQFF.

V gene TRBV11-2 combines with J gene TRBJ2-1; D gene unclear. Trimming stripped 6 bases from V and 0 bases from J, with 12 bases between. The germline V gene has CDR1 SGHAT and CDR2 FQNNGV. CDR3 length: 15 amino acids. CDR3 loop: CASREARSSYNEQFF. In DNA, the CDR3 is TGTGCCAGCAGGGAAGCCCGGAGCTCCTACAATGAGCAGTTCTTC.